This entry describes one T cell receptor beta chain. Its antigen is not known. The identical CDR3 is also encoded by other nucleotide sequences in the sample. Using immunoSEQ multiplex PCR, the repertoire was profiled, and TCRdb retains in-frame clones only, with some absent. Here the sample spans about 1.5 million clones, around 95% being singletons. This record belongs to a study of shared clonotypes between healthy human individuals. Whole-study findings and limits: Generation of non-shared clonotypes was less probable than generation of clonotypes shared by all four donors. The genetic and exposure-history diversity represented was limited by few donors. Rarefaction demonstrated incomplete sorted-subset sequencing despite large depth.

This CDR3 is 13 amino acids long. V was clipped by 0 bases and J by 8 bases; unmatched bases: 3. Per germline, CDR1 SGHKS and CDR2 YYEKEE (reference sequence). The receptor's source is a man aged 30 to 45 in good health. Sequencing was performed on naive CD4+ T cells sorted from blood. Subset indicated: CD45RA+ positively selected. J is TRBJ1-2 and V is TRBV5-5, with 8 bases aligning to TRBD1. The DNA of the CDR3 is TGTGCCAGCAGCTTGGCTACAGGGGGAGGCTACACCTTC. It translates to CASSLATGGGYTF. The entire variable domain, with the rest obtained from reference TRBV5-5 and TRBJ1-2, is as follows: DAGVTQSPTHLIKTRGQQVTLRCSPISGHKSVSWYQQVLGQGPQFIFQYYEKEERGRGNFPDRFSARQFPNYSSELNVNALLLGDSALYLCASSLATGGGYTFGSGTRLTVV.